This T cell receptor beta chain was recorded in a study of blood T cell repertoires in COVID-19. Study overall: T cells, B-cell-depleted T cells, or PBMCs provided the cDNA or gDNA that served as material.

The germline CDR1 and CDR2 sequences are KGHSH and LQKENI. This CDR3 is 17 amino acids long. V was clipped by 3 bases and J by 0 bases, with 15 bases between them. Method: immunoSEQ multiplex PCR; TCRdb's copy keeps in-frame clones and lacks some. The table includes more than 200,000 clones, just under 90% detected once. This TCR was recovered from a man younger than 40 with COVID-19, enrolled during active disease. Sequencing input: peripheral blood. The chain uses TRBV18 and TRBJ1-3, with a weak D call TRBD1 (6 bases). CDR3 nucleotides: TGTGCCAGCTCACCCCCGGGGGGGGGCTACTCTGGAAACACCATATATTTT. Translating gives CASSPPGGGYSGNTIYF.